This T cell receptor beta chain was obtained from a study of blood T cell repertoires in COVID-19 (dated by TCRdb to between 2020 and 2021). As for the study more broadly: Collaborator samples came from the United States, Italy and Spain and covered acute and convalescent phases of COVID-19. The prospective study material was composed of cDNA or gDNA derived from T cells, B-cell-depleted T cells, or PBMCs. Deeply sampled blood TCRbeta repertoires from subjects exposed to, actively infected with, or recovered from COVID-19 were included in the dataset. A freely available public database, intended as a resource for researchers studying the immune response to SARS-CoV-2, is where the repertoires were released. Samples were obtained from the ongoing ImmuneRACE study (first 160 participants) and from about 1,300 subjects provided by 6 global collaborators. A de-identified subject ID, COVID-19 status, age in years and sex were almost always included in the sample metadata. HLA class I and class II types, where available, came from metadata supplied by the sample provider rather than from assay-based typing. The full study reports these points: Clinical and demographic metadata were provided uncurated, with the amount varying by source and participant.

TCRbeta CDR3 regions were amplified from genomic DNA using the immunoSEQ Assay, a bias-controlled multiplex PCR. From the authors' description of their analysis: Within the assay, amplification of reference gene primers was used to estimate how many nucleated cells each sample contained. To quantify the absolute abundance of each unique TCRbeta CDR3 rearrangement, sequence reads were collapsed and filtered. For each sample, productive Simpson clonality was calculated by taking the square root of Simpson's diversity index across productive rearrangements. The table was pulled from immuneACCESS by TCRdb, which kept in-frame rearrangements only. Such tables lose some clones; where checked, under half of the loss comes from unresolved V genes, and the rest has no known cause. Clone size and V and J calls were adopted from that table, with D and trimming inferred from the DNA. This sample lists about 40,000 clones; approximately 81% were detected once. Roughly 13% of the sample is taken by the ten largest.

The collaborating institutions used their own protocols to collect whole blood in K2EDTA tubes. For TCRbeta analysis, collaborators shipped samples as frozen whole blood, isolated PBMCs, or DNA extracted from either of those sample types. In regard to this clone: Its antigen target is currently unknown. Per-nucleotide qualities are absent, and no much larger clonotype sits a single base away.

The CDR3 contains 13 residues, cysteine and phenylalanine counted. The sequence is cut down to CDR3 DNA, 39 bases in frame from base 1. Deletion took 5 bases off V and 2 bases off J, with a span of 8 bases between the germline ends. The germline V gene sets CDR1 to SGHAT and CDR2 to FQNNGV. Rearrangement joined TRBV11-2 to TRBJ2-3, and perhaps TRBD2 as D gene, on 5 matching bases. The sample comprised peripheral blood. The sequence derives from a human donor in a cohort sampled during active COVID-19. The CDR3 has the sequence CASSQDSTDTQYF. The sequenced DNA: TGTGCCAGCAGCCAGGACTCCACAGATACGCAGTATTTT.